Included here is one T cell receptor (beta chain) sequence, with context. Original analysis: Estimation of nucleated cell counts was performed using reference gene primer amplification. TCRdb keeps only in-frame clones here, not all; method: immunoSEQ multiplex PCR. V and J calls and clone size are copied from that table; D and trimming were computed from the DNA. Among almost 300,000 clones listed, 70% to 90% were seen once. This specimen belongs to a study of blood T cell repertoires in COVID-19. Study-level information: The United States, Italy and Spain supplied acute and convalescent COVID-19 samples. Sample material is recorded as cDNA or gDNA derived from T cells, B-cell-depleted T cells, or PBMCs.

Germline V gene data show CDR1 as SGHDN and CDR2 as FVKESK. CDR3 length: 13 amino acids. The germline V and J ends were trimmed by 1 base and 10 bases, with 13 bases remaining between them. The sequence was collected from a man between 65 and 85 years old with acute or convalescent COVID-19. The chain carries TRBV14 and TRBJ2-5; tentatively, D is TRBD1 (6 bases). Sequenced sample: peripheral blood. The CDR3 sequence is CASSQADRQLQYF. CDR3 coding DNA: TGTGCCAGCAGCCAAGCAGACAGGCAGCTCCAGTACTTC. The whole variable domain, filled in from reference TRBV14 and TRBJ2-5, reads EAGVTQFPSHSVIEKGQTVTLRCDPISGHDNLYWYRRVMGKEIKFLLHFVKESKQDESGMPNNRFLAERTGGTYSTLKVQPAELEDSGVYFCASSQADRQLQYFGPGTRLLVL.